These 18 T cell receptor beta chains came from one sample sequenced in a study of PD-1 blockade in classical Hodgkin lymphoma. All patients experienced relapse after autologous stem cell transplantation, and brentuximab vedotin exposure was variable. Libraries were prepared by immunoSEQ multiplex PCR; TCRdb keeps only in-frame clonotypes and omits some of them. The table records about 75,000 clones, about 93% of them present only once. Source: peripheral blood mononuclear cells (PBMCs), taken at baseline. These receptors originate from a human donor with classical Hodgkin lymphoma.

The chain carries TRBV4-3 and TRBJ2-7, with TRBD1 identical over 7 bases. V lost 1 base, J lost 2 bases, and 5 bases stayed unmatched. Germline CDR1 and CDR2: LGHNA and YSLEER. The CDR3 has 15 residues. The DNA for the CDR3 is TGCGCCAGCAGCCAAGGGACAGGCCCGGCCTACGAGCAGTACTTC. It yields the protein CASSQGTGPAYEQYF.

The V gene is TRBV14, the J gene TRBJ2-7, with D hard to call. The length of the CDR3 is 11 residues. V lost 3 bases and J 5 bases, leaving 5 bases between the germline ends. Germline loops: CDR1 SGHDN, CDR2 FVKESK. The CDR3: CASSHLHEQYF. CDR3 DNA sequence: TGTGCCAGCAGCCACCTACACGAGCAGTACTTC.

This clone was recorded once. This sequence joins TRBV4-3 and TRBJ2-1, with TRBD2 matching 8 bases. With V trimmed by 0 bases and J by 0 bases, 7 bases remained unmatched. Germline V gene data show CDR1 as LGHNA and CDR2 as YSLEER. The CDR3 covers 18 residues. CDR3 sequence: CASSQEPSGSYSYNEQFF. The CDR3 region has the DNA TGCGCCAGCAGCCAAGAACCTAGCGGGTCCTACTCCTACAATGAGCAGTTCTTC.

The DNA of the CDR3 is TGTGCCAGCAGTCCCCGGGGGGGGAGGGCCGTCGAGCAGTACTTC. It is translated as CASSPRGGRAVEQYF. This chain joins TRBV27 and TRBJ2-7; TRBD2 matches 8 bases. The V gene's germline CDR1 is MNHEY and CDR2 SMNVEV (reference sequence). Trimming removed 5 bases from V and 6 bases from J; junction bases left unmatched: 12. The CDR3 spans 15 residues.

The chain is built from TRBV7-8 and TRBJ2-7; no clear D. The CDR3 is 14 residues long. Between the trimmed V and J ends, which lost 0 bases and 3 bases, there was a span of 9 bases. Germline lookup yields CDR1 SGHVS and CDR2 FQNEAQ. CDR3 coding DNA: TGTGCCAGCAGCTTAGCAGGGCCTCTCTACGAGCAGTACTTC. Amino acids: CASSLAGPLYEQYF. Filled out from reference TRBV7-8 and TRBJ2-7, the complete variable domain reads GAGVSQSPRYKVAKRGQDVALRCDPISGHVSLFWYQQALGQGPEFLTYFQNEAQLDKSGLPSDRFFAERPEGSVSTLKIQRTQQEDSAVYLCASSLAGPLYEQYFGPGTRLTVT.

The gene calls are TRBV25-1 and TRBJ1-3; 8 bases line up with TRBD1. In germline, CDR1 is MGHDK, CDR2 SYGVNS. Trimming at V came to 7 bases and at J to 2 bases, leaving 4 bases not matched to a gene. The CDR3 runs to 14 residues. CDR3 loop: CASTPDRAGNTIYF. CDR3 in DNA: TGTGCCAGCACCCCGGACAGGGCTGGAAACACCATATATTTT.

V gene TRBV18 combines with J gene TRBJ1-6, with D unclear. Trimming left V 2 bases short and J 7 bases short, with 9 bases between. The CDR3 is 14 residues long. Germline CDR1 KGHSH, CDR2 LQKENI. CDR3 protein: CASSPGIGNSPLHF. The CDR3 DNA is TGTGCCAGCTCACCAGGGATAGGCAATTCACCCCTCCACTTT.

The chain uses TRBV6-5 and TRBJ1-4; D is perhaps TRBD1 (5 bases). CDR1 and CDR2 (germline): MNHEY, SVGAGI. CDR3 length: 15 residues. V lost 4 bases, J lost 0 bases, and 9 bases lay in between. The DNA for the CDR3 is TGTGCCAGCAGTTTCGACAGTGCAACTAATGAAAAACTGTTTTTT. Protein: CASSFDSATNEKLFF.

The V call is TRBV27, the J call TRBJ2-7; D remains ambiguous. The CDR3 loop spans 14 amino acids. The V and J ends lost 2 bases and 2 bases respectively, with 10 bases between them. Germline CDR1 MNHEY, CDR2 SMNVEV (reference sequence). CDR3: CASSLHSGPYEQYF. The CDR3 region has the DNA TGTGCCAGCAGTTTACACTCTGGTCCCTACGAGCAGTACTTC.

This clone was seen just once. The CDR3: CASSFGTANSPLHF. CDR3 coding DNA: TGTGCCAGCAGTTTCGGGACAGCTAATTCACCCCTCCACTTT. This rearrangement joins TRBV11-2 to TRBJ1-6; 7 bases align to TRBD1. There are 14 residues in the CDR3. The germline gives CDR1 SGHAT, CDR2 FQNNGV. V shed 6 bases and J 6 bases; nucleotides not matched to a gene: 5.

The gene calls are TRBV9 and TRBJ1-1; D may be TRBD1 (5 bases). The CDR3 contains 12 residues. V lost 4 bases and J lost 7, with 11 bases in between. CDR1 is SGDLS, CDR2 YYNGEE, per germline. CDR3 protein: CASSSQRGEAFF. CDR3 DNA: TGTGCCAGCAGCTCCCAGAGGGGTGAAGCTTTCTTT. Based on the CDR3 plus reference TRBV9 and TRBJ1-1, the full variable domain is DSGVTQTPKHLITATGQRVTLRCSPRSGDLSVYWYQQSLDQGLQFLIQYYNGEERAKGNILERFSAQQFPDLHSELNLSSLELGDSALYFCASSSQRGEAFFGQGTRLTVV.

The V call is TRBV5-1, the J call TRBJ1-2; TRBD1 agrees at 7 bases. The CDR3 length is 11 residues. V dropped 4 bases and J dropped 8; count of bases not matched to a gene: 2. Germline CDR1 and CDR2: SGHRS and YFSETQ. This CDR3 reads CASSRDSGYTF. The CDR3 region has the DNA TGCGCCAGCAGCAGGGACAGCGGCTACACCTTC.

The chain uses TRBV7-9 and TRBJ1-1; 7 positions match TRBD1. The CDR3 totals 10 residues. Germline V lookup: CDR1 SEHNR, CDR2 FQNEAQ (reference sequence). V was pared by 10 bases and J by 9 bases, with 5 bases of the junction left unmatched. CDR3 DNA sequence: TGTGCCACCTGGACAGGCCAAGCTTTCTTT. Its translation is CATWTGQAFF. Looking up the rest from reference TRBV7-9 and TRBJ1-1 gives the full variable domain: DTGVSQNPRHKITKRGQNVTFRCDPISEHNRLYWYRQTLGQGPEFLTYFQNEAQLEKSRLLSDRFSAERPKGSFSTLEIQRTEQGDSAMYLCATWTGQAFFGQGTRLTVV.

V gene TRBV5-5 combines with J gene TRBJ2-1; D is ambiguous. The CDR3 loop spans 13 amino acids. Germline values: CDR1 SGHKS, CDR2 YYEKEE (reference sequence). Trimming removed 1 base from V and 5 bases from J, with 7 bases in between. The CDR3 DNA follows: TGTGCCAGCAGCTTGTGGGGAAACAATGAGCAGTTCTTC. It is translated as CASSLWGNNEQFF.

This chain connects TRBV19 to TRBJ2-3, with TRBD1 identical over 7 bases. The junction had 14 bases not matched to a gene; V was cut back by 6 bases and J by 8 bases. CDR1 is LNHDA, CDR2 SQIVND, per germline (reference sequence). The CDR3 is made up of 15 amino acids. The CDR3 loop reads CASSTRQGDTGTQYF. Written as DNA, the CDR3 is TGTGCCAGTAGCACGAGACAGGGCGATACGGGTACGCAGTATTTT.

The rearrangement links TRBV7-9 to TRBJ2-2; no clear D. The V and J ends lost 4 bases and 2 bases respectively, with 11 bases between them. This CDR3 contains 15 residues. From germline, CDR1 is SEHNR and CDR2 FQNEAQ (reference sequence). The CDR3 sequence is CASSSMATNTGELFF. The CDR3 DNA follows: TGTGCCAGCAGCTCAATGGCCACAAACACCGGGGAGCTGTTTTTT. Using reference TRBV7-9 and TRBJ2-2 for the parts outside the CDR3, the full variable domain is DTGVSQNPRHKITKRGQNVTFRCDPISEHNRLYWYRQTLGQGPEFLTYFQNEAQLEKSRLLSDRFSAERPKGSFSTLEIQRTEQGDSAMYLCASSSMATNTGELFFGEGSRLTVL.

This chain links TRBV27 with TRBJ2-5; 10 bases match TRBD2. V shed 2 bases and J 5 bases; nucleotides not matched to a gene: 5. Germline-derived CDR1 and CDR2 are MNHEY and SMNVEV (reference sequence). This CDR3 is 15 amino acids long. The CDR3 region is CASSLLAGEGETQYF. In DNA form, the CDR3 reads TGTGCCAGCAGTTTACTAGCGGGAGAGGGTGAGACCCAGTACTTC.

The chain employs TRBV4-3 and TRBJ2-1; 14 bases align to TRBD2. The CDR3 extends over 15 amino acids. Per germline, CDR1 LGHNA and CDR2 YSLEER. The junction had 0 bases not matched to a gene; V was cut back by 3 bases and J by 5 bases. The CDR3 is CASSQTSGRDNEQFF. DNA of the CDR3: TGCGCCAGCAGCCAGACTAGCGGGAGGGACAATGAGCAGTTCTTC.